This TCR beta chain is from a study of regulatory T cells in long-lasting Graves disease. iRepertoire HTBI primers and Arm-PCR of CDR3 regions built TCR beta libraries. TCRdb used MiXCR to reprocess the multiplex PCR reads, holding one entry per CDR3 protein. This table holds under 400,000 distinct CDR3 sequences, over 15% found once. As to time point: newly diagnosed GD, antithyroid drugs for less than 3 months. The TCR library was made from RNA extracted from PBMCs. The table lists this clonotype with many counts. This CDR3 contains 13 residues. V lost 4 bases to trimming and J lost 10 bases, with 15 bases between them. CDR1 and CDR2 (germline): SGDLS, YYNGEE. In addition, the sample was reused for a study of T cells in Graves' hyperthyroidism and ophthalmopathy.

This clonotype was sampled from a man aged 40-49 years with Graves disease. V gene TRBV9 combines with J gene TRBJ2-1, with D possibly being TRBD2 (6 bases). Material: peripheral blood mononuclear cells (PBMCs), obtained at new diagnosis, from a patient treated with antithyroid drugs. In DNA, the CDR3 is TGTGCCAGCAGCCCACCGTGGGGGGTGGAGCAGTTCTTC. Translating it yields CASSPPWGVEQFF. The full variable domain, rest sourced from reference TRBV9 and TRBJ2-1, is DSGVTQTPKHLITATGQRVTLRCSPRSGDLSVYWYQQSLDQGLQFLIQYYNGEERAKGNILERFSAQQFPDLHSELNLSSLELGDSALYFCASSPPWGVEQFFGPGTRLTVL.